This is a list of T cell receptor beta chains from one sample in a study of T cells after yellow fever vaccination. TCRdb recomputed calls from the 5' RACE reads with MiXCR, one row per CDR3 protein. This sample has 300,000 to 400,000 distinct CDR3 sequences, with approximately 4.2% found just once. The material sequenced was PBMCs, taken 5 days after the yellow fever booster vaccination. Receptor source: a man younger than 30 who received the YFV17D yellow fever vaccine. CDR3s include the opening cysteine and the closing phenylalanine or tryptophan. Fields, in order: D gene, V gene, J gene, clone size, CDR3 DNA, CDR3 protein. The D gene is left open where the match is weak. Clone size is shown for a subset of rows, as once, few, many or a class of expanded clone.

NA	TRBV9	TRBJ1-6	few	TGTGCCTGCCAATGGGGCCCAAATAATTCACCCCTCCACTTT	CACQWGPNNSPLHF
TRBD2	TRBV11-2	TRBJ2-1	NA	TGTGCCAGCAGCCGACAAGCGGGAACCCTCTCCTACAATGAGCAGTTCTTC	CASSRQAGTLSYNEQFF
NA	TRBV7-2	TRBJ2-4	NA	TGTGCCAGCAGCCCCGGTAGGGGGTCGGACATTCAGTACTTC	CASSPGRGSDIQYF
NA	TRBV28	TRBJ2-3	few	TGTGCCAGCAGTTTATCGGGGATCTTGGCTACAGATACGCAGTATTTT	CASSLSGILATDTQYF
NA	TRBV18	TRBJ2-4	few	TGTGCCAGCTCACGGCAGGGCTTGTTGGCCAAAAACATTCAGTACTTC	CASSRQGLLAKNIQYF
TRBD2	TRBV5-4	TRBJ2-3	few	TGTGCCAGCAGCTTGGACGAGCGAGCGGGGGGACCCTACACAGATACGCAGTATTTT	CASSLDERAGGPYTDTQYF
NA	TRBV6-1	TRBJ1-3	NA	TGTGCCAGCGCCCTGTTTCGGGGAAACACCATATATTTT	CASALFRGNTIYF
NA	TRBV4-2	TRBJ1-2	NA	TGTGCCAGCAGCCCGGCCCCGACGGACTATGGCTACACCTTC	CASSPAPTDYGYTF
NA	TRBV20-1	TRBJ2-1	many	TGCAGTGCTAGGGAATACAATGAGCAGTTCTTC	CSAREYNEQFF
NA	TRBV6-5	TRBJ2-7	NA	TGTGCCAGCAGTTCGGGGGATCGAAGGGTCGAGCAGTACTTC	CASSSGDRRVEQYF
NA	TRBV5-6	TRBJ1-5	NA	TGTGCCAGTAGCAGGAGACAGGAGGGAGGGCCCCAGCATTTT	CASSRRQEGGPQHF
NA	TRBV24-1	TRBJ2-2	many	TGTGCCACCAGGACAGGGACTTATCGTAATACGAACACCGGGGAGCTGTTTTTT	CATRTGTYRNTNTGELFF
TRBD2	TRBV19	TRBJ2-1	NA	TGTGCCAGTAGTATACCACTAGCGGCCTACAATGAGCAGTTCTTC	CASSIPLAAYNEQFF
NA	TRBV4-2	TRBJ1-2	few	TGTGCCAGCAGCCAAGATATGGCGGGCTACACCTTC	CASSQDMAGYTF
TRBD1	TRBV10-3	TRBJ1-5	NA	TGTGCCATCAGTGATTGGCAGGGGGGGCAGCCCCAGCATTTT	CAISDWQGGQPQHF
TRBD1	TRBV7-3	TRBJ1-4	many	TGTGCCAGCAGCTTACTCACAGGGGAGGATGAAAAACTGTTTTTT	CASSLLTGEDEKLFF
NA	TRBV2	TRBJ1-2	few	TGTGCCAGCAGTGTAGAAGGGGACTATGGCTACACCTTC	CASSVEGDYGYTF
NA	TRBV7-2	TRBJ1-6	many	TGTGCCAGCAGCTTGGGGACCGTACTTGATTCACCCCTCCACTTT	CASSLGTVLDSPLHF
NA	TRBV5-1	TRBJ2-3	few	TGCGCCAGCAGCTTGGCCGCCCCCGAGGATACGCAGTATTTT	CASSLAAPEDTQYF
NA	TRBV5-1	TRBJ1-1	NA	TGCGCCAGCAGCTTCCGATCGGTAACCACTGAAGCTTTCTTT	CASSFRSVTTEAFF
NA	TRBV20-1	TRBJ1-4	few	TGCAGTGCTCTATCCGGGGCAACTAATGAAAAACTGTTTTTT	CSALSGATNEKLFF
TRBD1	TRBV19	TRBJ1-5	few	TGTGCCAGTAGTATTGGGACAGGGGGGCCGTCACAGCCCCAGCATTTT	CASSIGTGGPSQPQHF
NA	TRBV5-1	TRBJ1-1	many	TGCGCCAGCAGCTTGGGAGGGAGGAACACTGAAGCTTTCTTT	CASSLGGRNTEAFF
NA	TRBV5-1	TRBJ2-2	few	TGCGCCAGCAGCTTGGCTCTTCGCCTCGCTGGCGCCGGGGAGCTGTTTTTT	CASSLALRLAGAGELFF
TRBD1	TRBV5-1	TRBJ2-2	NA	TGCGCCAGCAGCTTGTTTCAGGGGGCCCGGACCGGGGAGCTGTTTTTT	CASSLFQGARTGELFF
NA	TRBV7-6	TRBJ1-6	NA	TGTGCCAGCAGCTTAGTGGTGGGAAGGAATTCACCCCTCCACTTT	CASSLVVGRNSPLHF
TRBD1	TRBV6-6	TRBJ2-5	NA	TGTGCCAGCAGTCCCTACAGGGGGCGGCAAGAGACCCAGTACTTC	CASSPYRGRQETQYF
TRBD1	TRBV6-5	TRBJ1-4	many	TGTGCCAGCAGTTACTCATTGGGGACAGGGCTTGAAAAACTGTTTTTT	CASSYSLGTGLEKLFF
NA	TRBV12-5	TRBJ1-4	many	TGTGCTAGTGGTTTGGTAGCCAGGGAAGTAACTAATGAAAAACTGTTTTTT	CASGLVAREVTNEKLFF
NA	TRBV5-4	TRBJ2-7	NA	TGTGCCAGCAGCTTGAATGTTGGCGGGAACTTGAAATACGAGCAGTACTTC	CASSLNVGGNLKYEQYF
NA	TRBV6-5	TRBJ2-1	NA	TGTGCCAGCAGTTACGGGGGGTTCTACAATGAGCAGTTCTTC	CASSYGGFYNEQFF
TRBD1	TRBV27	TRBJ1-1	many	TGTGCCAGCAGTTTAAAAGGACAGGGGTACACTGAAGCTTTCTTT	CASSLKGQGYTEAFF
NA	TRBV10-1	TRBJ2-1	many	TGCGCCAGCAGTGAAGGTAATGAGCAGTTCTTC	CASSEGNEQFF
NA	TRBV29-1	TRBJ2-1	few	TGCAGCGCCCCCCCCGCAGGGTCGGCCAATGAGCAGTTCTTC	CSAPPAGSANEQFF
TRBD2	TRBV27	TRBJ2-2	many	TGTGCCACGGGACTATGGCAGTTGAACACCGGGGAGCTGTTTTTT	CATGLWQLNTGELFF
NA	TRBV9	TRBJ2-2	NA	TGTGCCAGCAGCGCCCCTGTGGGGGTTACCGGGGAGCTGTTTTTT	CASSAPVGVTGELFF
NA	TRBV7-7	TRBJ2-5	NA	TGTGCTAGCAGTTCAGGGTTCAGAGAGACCCAGTACTTC	CASSSGFRETQYF
NA	TRBV5-8	TRBJ2-7	few	TGTGCCAGCAGAACCGGTACCTACGAGCAGTACTTC	CASRTGTYEQYF
TRBD1	TRBV24-1	TRBJ1-1	many	TGTGCCACCAGTGATCAGGGGGCGGCTGAAGCTTTCTTT	CATSDQGAAEAFF
TRBD1	TRBV6-1	TRBJ1-5	NA	TGTGCCAGCAGCCCGACAGGGGCCAGCAATCAGCCCCAGCATTTT	CASSPTGASNQPQHF
NA	TRBV6-2/TRBV6-3	TRBJ2-7	many	TGTGCCAGCAGTTATGGACAGTACGAGCAGTACTTC	CASSYGQYEQYF
NA	TRBV29-1	TRBJ2-2	few	TGCAGCGTTGAGGACAGTCCGAACACCGGGGAGCTGTTTTTT	CSVEDSPNTGELFF